This T cell receptor beta chain was documented in a study of blood T cells in healthy people across ages. The CDR3 extends over 15 amino acids. V gave up 6 bases and J gave up 4 bases, with 18 bases separating them. A note on this clonotype: Its antigen remains unidentified.

Then a second PCR, running about 7 to 11 cycles, was carried out with a sample-barcoded 5' primer and a J-beta primer mix. MiXCR, applied by TCRdb to the 5' RACE reads, yields one record per CDR3 protein. The repertoire consists of 550,000 to 750,000 distinct CDR3 sequences, with roughly 21% occurring once and the leading ten covering around 3.4%. Study-wide findings and caveats: Correlation between TCR beta diversity and naive T cell percentage was strong.

This clonotype was obtained from a man aged 70-80 years in good health. J is TRBJ1-2 and V is TRBV12-3 or TRBV12-4, with D possibly matching TRBD1 (6 bases). Material: blood. This chain's CDR3 is CASSLKGDNLYGYTF. CDR3 bases: TGTGCCAGCAGCCTCAAGGGGGACAATCTCTATGGCTACACCTTC.